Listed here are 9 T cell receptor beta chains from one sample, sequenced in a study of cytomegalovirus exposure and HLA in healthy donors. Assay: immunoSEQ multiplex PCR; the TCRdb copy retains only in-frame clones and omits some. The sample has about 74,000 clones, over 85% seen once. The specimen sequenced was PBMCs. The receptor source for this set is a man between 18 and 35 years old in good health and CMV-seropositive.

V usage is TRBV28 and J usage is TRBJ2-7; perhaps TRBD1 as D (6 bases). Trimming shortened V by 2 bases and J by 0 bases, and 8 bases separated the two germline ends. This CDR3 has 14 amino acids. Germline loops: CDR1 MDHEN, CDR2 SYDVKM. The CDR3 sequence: CASSLQGSSYEQYF. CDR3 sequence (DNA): TGTGCCAGCAGTTTACAGGGGAGCTCCTACGAGCAGTACTTC.

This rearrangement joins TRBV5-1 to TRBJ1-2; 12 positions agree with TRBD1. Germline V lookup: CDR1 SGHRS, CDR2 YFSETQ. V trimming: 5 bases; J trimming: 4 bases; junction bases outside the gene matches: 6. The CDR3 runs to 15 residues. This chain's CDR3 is CASSRGQGAGYGYTF. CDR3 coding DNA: TGCGCCAGCAGTCGGGGACAGGGGGCGGGCTATGGCTACACCTTC.

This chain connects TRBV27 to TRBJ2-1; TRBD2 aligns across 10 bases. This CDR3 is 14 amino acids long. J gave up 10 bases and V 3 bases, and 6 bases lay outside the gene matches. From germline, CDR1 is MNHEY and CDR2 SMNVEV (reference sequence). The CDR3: CASSFLTSGMEQFF. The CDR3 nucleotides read TGTGCCAGCAGTTTCCTAACTAGCGGGATGGAGCAGTTCTTC.

The CDR3 nucleotides read TGTGCCAGCAGTGGGGGGACAGGGGGAGGCAATGAGCAGTTCTTC. This sequence encodes CASSGGTGGGNEQFF. V and J are TRBV6-1 and TRBJ2-1; 11 bases agree with TRBD1. This CDR3 spans 15 amino acids. With V trimmed by 4 bases and J by 6 bases, 5 bases remained unmatched. Germline loops: CDR1 MNHNS, CDR2 SASEGT.

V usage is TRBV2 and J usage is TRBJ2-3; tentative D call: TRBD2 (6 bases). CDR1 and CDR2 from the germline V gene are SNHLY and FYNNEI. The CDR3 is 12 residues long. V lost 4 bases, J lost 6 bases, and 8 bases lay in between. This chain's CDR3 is CASSGGEDTQYF. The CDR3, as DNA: TGTGCCAGCAGTGGCGGGGAGGATACGCAGTATTTT.

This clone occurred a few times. CDR3: CASSYSAGGTYEQYF. In nucleotides, the CDR3 is TGTGCCAGCAGTTACTCGGCGGGAGGTACCTACGAGCAGTACTTC. This chain connects TRBV6-5 to TRBJ2-7; 8 nucleotides match TRBD2. CDR3 length equals 15 residues. Trimming took 0 bases from V and 2 from J; bases not matched to a gene: 3. CDR1 and CDR2 from the germline V gene are MNHEY and SVGAGI.

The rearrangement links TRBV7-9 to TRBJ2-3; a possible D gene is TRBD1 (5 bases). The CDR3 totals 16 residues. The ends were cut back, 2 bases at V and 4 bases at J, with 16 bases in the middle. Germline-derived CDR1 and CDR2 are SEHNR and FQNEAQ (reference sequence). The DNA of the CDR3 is TGTGCCAGCAGCTTACTGACGGATTGGGGCCCAGATACGCAGTATTTT. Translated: CASSLLTDWGPDTQYF.

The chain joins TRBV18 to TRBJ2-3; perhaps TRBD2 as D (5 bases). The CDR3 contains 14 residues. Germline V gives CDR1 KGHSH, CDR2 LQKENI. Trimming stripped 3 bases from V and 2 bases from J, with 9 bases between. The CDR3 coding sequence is TGTGCCAGCTCACCGACTAAACACACAGATACGCAGTATTTT. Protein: CASSPTKHTDTQYF.

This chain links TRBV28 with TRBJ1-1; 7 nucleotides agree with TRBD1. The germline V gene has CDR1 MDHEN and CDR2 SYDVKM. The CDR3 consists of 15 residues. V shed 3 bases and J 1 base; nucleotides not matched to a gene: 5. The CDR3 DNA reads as TGTGCCAGCAGTTTGGGGGGACAGAAGAACACTGAAGCTTTCTTT. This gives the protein CASSLGGQKNTEAFF.